Reported below is one T cell receptor beta chain. Its antigen is not known. The data originate from a study of cytomegalovirus exposure and HLA in healthy donors. Study-wide points: Later analysis placed DRB1 highest and HLA-C lowest in TCR association rates, which differed by HLA locus. The later analysis indicated that the majority of CMV-associated TCR beta chains appeared HLA-restricted.

The study ran its PCR with 60 Vbeta and 13 Jbeta primers. Data came from immunoSEQ multiplex PCR; TCRdb stores just in-frame clones and leaves some out. The sample table includes 65,000 to 85,000 clones. CDR3 size: 13 residues. V was clipped by 6 bases and J by 8 bases, with 16 bases between them. The germline CDR1 and CDR2 sequences are MDHEN and SYDVKM. The chain is built from TRBV28 and TRBJ1-2; possible D gene TRBD1, 5 bases. The sequenced material came from PBMCs. The origin of this receptor is a woman aged 55-70 years in good health and CMV-seronegative. CDR3 DNA sequence: TGTGCCAGCAGGGTCCCGGGGGGAAAGGGCTACACCTTC. It encodes CASRVPGGKGYTF.